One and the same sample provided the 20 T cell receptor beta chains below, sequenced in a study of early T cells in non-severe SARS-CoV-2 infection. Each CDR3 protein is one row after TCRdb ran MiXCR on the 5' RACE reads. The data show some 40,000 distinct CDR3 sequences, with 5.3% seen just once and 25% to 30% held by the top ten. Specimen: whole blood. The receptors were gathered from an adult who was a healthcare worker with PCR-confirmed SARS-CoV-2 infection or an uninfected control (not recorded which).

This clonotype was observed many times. CDR3 nucleotides: TGTGCCAGCACCCCGGATTTCGCCTATGGCTACACCTTC. Translated: CASTPDFAYGYTF. J is TRBJ1-2 and V is TRBV7-2; no firm D call. The CDR3 is 13 amino acids. Germline-derived CDR1 and CDR2 are SGHTA and FQGNSA. Deletions cut 7 bases from V and 4 bases from J, with 13 bases between.

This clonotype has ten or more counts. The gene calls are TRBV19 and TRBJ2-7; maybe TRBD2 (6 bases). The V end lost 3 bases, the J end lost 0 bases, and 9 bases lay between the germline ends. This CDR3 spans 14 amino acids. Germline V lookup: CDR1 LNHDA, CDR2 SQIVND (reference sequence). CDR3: CASSIRGTSYEQYF. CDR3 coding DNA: TGTGCCAGTAGTATTCGGGGGACCTCCTACGAGCAGTACTTC.

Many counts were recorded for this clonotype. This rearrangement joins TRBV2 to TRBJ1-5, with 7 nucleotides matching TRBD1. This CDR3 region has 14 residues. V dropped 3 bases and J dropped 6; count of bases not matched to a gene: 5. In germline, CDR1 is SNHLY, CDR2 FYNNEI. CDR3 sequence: CASSEGTVSQPQHF. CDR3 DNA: TGTGCCAGCAGTGAGGGGACAGTGAGTCAGCCCCAGCATTTT.

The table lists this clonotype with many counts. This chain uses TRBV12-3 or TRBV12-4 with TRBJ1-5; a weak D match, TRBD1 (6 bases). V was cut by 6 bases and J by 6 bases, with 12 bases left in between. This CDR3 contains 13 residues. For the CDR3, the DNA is TGTGCCAGCAGCCCAGGGGTGCGTCAGCCCCAGCATTTT. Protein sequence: CASSPGVRQPQHF.

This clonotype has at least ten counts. The CDR3 DNA follows: TGTGCCAGCTCACCGGTCGACACAGATACGCAGTATTTT. Its protein is CASSPVDTDTQYF. The rearrangement joins TRBV18 to TRBJ2-3; D remains ambiguous. The V gene lost 3 bases and the J gene lost 2 bases, with 6 bases spanning the gap. The CDR3 consists of 13 residues. Germline V gene lookup returns CDR1 KGHSH and CDR2 LQKENI.

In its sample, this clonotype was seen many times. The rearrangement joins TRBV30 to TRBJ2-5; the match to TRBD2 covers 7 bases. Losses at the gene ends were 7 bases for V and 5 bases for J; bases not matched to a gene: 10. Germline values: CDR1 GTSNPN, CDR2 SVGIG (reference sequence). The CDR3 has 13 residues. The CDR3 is CASNVGGGETQYF. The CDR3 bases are TGTGCCTCCAATGTTGGGGGAGGGGAGACCCAGTACTTC.

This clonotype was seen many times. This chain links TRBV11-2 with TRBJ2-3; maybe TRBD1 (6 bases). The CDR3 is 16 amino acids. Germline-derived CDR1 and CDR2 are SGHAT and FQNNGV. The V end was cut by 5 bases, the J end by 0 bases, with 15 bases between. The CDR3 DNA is TGTGCCAGCAGCAAGGGGGTCGGATCTAGCACAGATACGCAGTATTTT. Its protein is CASSKGVGSSTDTQYF.

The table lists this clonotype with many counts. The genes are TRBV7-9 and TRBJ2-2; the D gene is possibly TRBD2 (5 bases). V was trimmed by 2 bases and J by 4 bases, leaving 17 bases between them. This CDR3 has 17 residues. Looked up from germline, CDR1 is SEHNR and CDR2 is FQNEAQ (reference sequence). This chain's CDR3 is CASSLRAGSGITGELFF. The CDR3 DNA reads TGTGCCAGCAGCTTAAGAGCAGGTTCGGGGATCACCGGGGAGCTGTTTTTT. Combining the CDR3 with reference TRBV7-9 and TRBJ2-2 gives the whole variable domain DTGVSQNPRHKITKRGQNVTFRCDPISEHNRLYWYRQTLGQGPEFLTYFQNEAQLEKSRLLSDRFSAERPKGSFSTLEIQRTEQGDSAMYLCASSLRAGSGITGELFFGEGSRLTVL.

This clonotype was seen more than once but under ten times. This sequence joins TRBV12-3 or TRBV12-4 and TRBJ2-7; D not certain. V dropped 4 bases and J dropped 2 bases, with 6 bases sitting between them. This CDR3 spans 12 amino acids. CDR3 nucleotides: TGTGCCAGCAGTTACGCCACCTACGAGCAGTACTTC. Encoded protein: CASSYATYEQYF.

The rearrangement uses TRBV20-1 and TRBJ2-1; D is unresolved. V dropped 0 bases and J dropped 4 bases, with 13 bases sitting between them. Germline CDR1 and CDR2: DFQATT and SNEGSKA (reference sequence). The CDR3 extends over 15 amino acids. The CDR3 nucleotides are TGCAGTGCTAGAGATCCGGCAGGCTCGTACAATGAGCAGTTCTTC. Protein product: CSARDPAGSYNEQFF.

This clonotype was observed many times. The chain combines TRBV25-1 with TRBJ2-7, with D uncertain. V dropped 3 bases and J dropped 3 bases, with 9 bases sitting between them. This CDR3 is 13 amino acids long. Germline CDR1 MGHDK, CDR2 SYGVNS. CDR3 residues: CASSDPVHYEQYF. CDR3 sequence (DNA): TGTGCCAGCAGTGATCCCGTCCACTACGAGCAGTACTTC.

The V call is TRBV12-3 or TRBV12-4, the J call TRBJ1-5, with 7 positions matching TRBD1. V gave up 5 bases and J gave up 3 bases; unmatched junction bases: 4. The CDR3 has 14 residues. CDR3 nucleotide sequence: TGTGCCAGCAGTGGGGGACAGTTCAATCAGCCCCAGCATTTT. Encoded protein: CASSGGQFNQPQHF.

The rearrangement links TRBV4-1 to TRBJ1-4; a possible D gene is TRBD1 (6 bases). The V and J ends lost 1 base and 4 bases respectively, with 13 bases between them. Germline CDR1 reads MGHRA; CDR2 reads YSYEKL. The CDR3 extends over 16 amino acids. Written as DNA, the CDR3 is TGCGCCAGCAGCCAAGCCGAAGGGGGAATTAATGAAAAACTGTTTTTT. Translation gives CASSQAEGGINEKLFF.

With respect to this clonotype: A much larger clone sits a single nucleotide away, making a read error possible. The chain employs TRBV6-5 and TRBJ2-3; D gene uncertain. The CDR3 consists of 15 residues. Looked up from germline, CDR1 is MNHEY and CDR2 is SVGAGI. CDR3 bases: TGTGCCAGAAGTTACTCATACAGTCTCAGTGATACGCAGTATTTT. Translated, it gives CARSYSYSLSDTQYF.

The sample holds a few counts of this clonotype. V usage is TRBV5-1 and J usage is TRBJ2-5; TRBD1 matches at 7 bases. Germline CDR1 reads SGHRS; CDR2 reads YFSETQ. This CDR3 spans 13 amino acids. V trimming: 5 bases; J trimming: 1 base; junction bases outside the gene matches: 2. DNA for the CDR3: TGCGCCAGCAGAAGGGACAGCCAAGAGACCCAGTACTTC. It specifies CASRRDSQETQYF.

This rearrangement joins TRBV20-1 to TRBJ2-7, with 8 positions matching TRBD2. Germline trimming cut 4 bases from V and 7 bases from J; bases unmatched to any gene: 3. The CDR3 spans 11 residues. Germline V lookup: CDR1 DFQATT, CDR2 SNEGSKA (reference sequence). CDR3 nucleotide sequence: TGCAGTGCTAAGCGGGGGAGAGAGCAGTACTTC. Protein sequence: CSAKRGREQYF.

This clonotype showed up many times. DNA for the CDR3: TGTGCCAGCAGTTTAAGCAACACCGGGGAGCTGTTTTTT. As protein: CASSLSNTGELFF. V usage is TRBV27 and J usage is TRBJ2-2, with D unclear. Germline V gene data show CDR1 as MNHEY and CDR2 as SMNVEV (reference sequence). Trimming took 2 bases from V and 2 from J, leaving 3 bases between them. The CDR3 covers 13 residues.

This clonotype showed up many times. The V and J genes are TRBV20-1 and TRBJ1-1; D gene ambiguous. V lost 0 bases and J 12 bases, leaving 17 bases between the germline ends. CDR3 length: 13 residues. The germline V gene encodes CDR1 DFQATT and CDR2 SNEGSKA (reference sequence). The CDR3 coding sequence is TGCAGTGCTAGAGATCGGGTGGGCCTCTACACTTTCTTT. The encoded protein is CSARDRVGLYTFF.

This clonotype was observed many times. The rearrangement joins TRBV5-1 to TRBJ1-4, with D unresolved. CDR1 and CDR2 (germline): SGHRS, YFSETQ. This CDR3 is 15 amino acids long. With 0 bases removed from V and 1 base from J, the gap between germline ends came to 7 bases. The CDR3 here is CASSLVAGTNEKLFF. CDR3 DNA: TGCGCCAGCAGCTTGGTTGCAGGAACTAATGAAAAACTGTTTTTT.

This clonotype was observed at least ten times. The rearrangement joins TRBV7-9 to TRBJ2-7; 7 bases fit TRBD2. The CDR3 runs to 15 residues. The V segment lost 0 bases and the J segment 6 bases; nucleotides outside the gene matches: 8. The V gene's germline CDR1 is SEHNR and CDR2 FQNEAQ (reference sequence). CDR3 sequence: CASSLALGTTPEQYF. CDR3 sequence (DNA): TGTGCCAGCAGCTTAGCCCTGGGGACTACCCCCGAGCAGTACTTC.